These T cell receptor beta chains were read from a single sample in a study of T cell repertoires in cytomegalovirus infection. Their cognate antigens are unknown. TCRdb reprocessed the reads with MiXCR, giving one entry per CDR3 protein. The sample includes approximately 81,000 distinct CDR3 sequences, 20% to 30% seen only once; the top ten take 50%. This specimen was CD8+ T cells from cultured PBMCs, taken from culture after CMV antigen stimulation. Receptors originate from a human donor in good health (CMV status not recorded). Some clones in this sample may be carry-over from other donors' samples. The CDR3 runs from the conserved cysteine through the conserved F or W. The order of the fields is V gene, CDR3 protein.

>TRBV6-5
CASSYSAQGLSYGYTF
>TRBV4-3
CASSSGRFKAGDAGLTDTQYF
>TRBV27
CASSLSWEETQYF
>TRBV12-5
CASGINRGDNQPQHF
>TRBV27
CASSPSHGGLAAYEQYF
>TRBV2
CASAGTGAYEQYF
>TRBV10-2
CASSEFGGGQGGTEAFF
>TRBV27
CASSLTAGRQPGELFF
>TRBV7-2
CASSIGTDSNQPQHF
>TRBV20-1
CSAYTGISGNTIYF
>TRBV29-1
CSVARLAGDYNEQFF
>TRBV18
CASSPGAGGGDTQYF
>TRBV24-1
CATSDGGRANTGELFF
>TRBV18
CASSPRHTEETQYF
>TRBV27
CASSLSRGSGNTIYF
>TRBV10-2
CASSPLAGANGGGELFF
>TRBV19
CASSEGTTEAFF
>TRBV7-3
CASSSLGNSEQYF
>TRBV11-2
CASSTRRIGYTEAFF
>TRBV20-1
CSVSGTSGYEQYF
>TRBV15
CATSNGLGYEQYF
>TRBV5-6
CASSWSVGAYEQYF
>TRBV19
CASSIRQGGEKLFF
>TRBV12-3/TRBV12-4
CASSRRTGANEQFF
>TRBV6-5
CASRYRRRDNSEAFF
>TRBV5-1
CASSLAAGNEQFF
>TRBV5-1
CASSLGGEQYF
>TRBV7-8
CASSPPGLNEQFF
>TRBV29-1
CSVAPGKPYNEQFF
>TRBV5-4
CASSPGLADTNTGELFF
>TRBV9
CASTPGGPVGELFF
>TRBV7-6
CASSLGRGSRNTEAFF
>TRBV4-3
CASSQESVKSNYGYTF
>TRBV27
CASSLYRGPTAKNIQYF